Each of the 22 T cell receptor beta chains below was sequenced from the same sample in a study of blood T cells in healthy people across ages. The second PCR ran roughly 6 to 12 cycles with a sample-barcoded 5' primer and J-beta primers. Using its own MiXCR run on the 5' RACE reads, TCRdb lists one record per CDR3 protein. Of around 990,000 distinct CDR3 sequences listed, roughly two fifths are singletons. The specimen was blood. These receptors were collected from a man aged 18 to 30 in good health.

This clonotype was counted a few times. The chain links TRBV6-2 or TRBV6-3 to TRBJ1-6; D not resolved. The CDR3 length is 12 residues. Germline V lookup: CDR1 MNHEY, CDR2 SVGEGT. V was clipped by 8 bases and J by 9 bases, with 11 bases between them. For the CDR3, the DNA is TGTGCCAGCGCGAGATCTCGTTCACCCCTCCACTTT. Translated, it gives CASARSRSPLHF.

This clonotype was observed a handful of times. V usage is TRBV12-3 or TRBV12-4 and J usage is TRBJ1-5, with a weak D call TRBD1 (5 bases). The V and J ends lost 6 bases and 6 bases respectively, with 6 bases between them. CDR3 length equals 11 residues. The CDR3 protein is CASSTGQPQHF. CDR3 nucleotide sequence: TGTGCCAGCAGCACAGGTCAGCCCCAGCATTTT.

The CDR3 loop reads CATNRQTNTGELFF. The CDR3 nucleotides read TGTGCCACAAATAGACAGACTAACACCGGGGAGCTGTTTTTT. This chain links TRBV3-1 with TRBJ2-2, with TRBD1 as a possible D gene (5 bases). Germline-derived CDR1 and CDR2 are LGHDT and YNNKEL (reference sequence). V lost 10 bases and J lost 2, with 14 bases in between. The CDR3 runs to 14 residues.

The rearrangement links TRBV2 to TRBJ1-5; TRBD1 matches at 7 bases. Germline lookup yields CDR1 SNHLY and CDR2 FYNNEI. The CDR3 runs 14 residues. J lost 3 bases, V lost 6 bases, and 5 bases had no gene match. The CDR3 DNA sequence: TGTGCCAGCAGACGGGACAGCTACAATCAGCCCCAGCATTTT. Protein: CASRRDSYNQPQHF.

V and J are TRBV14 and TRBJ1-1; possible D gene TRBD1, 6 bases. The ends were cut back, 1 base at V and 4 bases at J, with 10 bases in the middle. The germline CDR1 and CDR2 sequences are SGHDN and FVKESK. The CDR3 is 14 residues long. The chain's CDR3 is CASSQVQGRTEAFF. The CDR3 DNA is TGTGCCAGCAGCCAAGTCCAGGGGCGCACTGAAGCTTTCTTT.

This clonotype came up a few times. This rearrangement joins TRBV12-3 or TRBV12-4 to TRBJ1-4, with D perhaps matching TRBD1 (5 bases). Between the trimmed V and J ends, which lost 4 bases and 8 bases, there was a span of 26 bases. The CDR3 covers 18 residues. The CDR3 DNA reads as TGTGCCAGCAGTTCCTACCACCAGACAGTGGGGTTGGACGAAAAACTGTTTTTT. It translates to CASSSYHQTVGLDEKLFF.

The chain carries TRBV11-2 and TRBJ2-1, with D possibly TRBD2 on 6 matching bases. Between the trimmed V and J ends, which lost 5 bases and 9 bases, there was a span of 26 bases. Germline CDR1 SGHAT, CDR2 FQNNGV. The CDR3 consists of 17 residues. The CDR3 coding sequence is TGTGCCAGCAGCGCCCTCGGGGGTTTGGTGCCAATCGGTGAGCAGTTCTTC. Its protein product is CASSALGGLVPIGEQFF.

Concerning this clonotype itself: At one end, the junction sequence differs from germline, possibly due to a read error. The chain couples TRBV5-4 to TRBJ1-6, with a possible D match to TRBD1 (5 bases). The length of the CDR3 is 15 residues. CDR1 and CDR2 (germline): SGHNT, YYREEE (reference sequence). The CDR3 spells CASSPEAGWNSLLHF. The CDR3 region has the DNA TGTGCCAGCAGCCCGGAGGCAGGGTGGAATTCACTCCTCCACTTT.

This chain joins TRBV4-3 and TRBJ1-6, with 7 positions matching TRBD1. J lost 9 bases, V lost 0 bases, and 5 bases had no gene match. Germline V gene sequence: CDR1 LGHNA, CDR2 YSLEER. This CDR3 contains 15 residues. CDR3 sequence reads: CASSQERGGISPLHF. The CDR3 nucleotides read TGCGCCAGCAGCCAAGAGAGAGGGGGCATTTCACCCCTCCACTTT.

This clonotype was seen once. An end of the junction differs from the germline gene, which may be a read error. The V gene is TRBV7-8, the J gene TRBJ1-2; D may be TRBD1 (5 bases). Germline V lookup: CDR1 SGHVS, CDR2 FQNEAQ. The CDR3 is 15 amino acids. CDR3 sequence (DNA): TGTGCCAGCAGCTTATACGGGGGAAGTGACTATGGCTGCACCTTC. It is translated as CASSLYGGSDYGCTF.

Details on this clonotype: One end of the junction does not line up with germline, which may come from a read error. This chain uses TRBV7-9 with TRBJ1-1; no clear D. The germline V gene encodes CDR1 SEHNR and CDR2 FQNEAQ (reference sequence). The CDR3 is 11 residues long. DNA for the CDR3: TGTGCCGGCAGCTTAGTTGATGAAGCTTTCTTT. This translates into CAGSLVDEAFF.

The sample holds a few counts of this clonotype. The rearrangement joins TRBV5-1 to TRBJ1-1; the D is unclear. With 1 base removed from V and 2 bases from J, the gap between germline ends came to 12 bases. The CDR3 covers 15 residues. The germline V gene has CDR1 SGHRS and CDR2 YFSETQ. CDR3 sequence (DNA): TGCGCCAGCAGCTTGAGCGGGCAGGCAAACACTGAAGCTTTCTTT. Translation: CASSLSGQANTEAFF. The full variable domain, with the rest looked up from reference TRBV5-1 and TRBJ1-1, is KAGVTQTPRYLIKTRGQQVTLSCSPISGHRSVSWYQQTPGQGLQFLFEYFSETQRNKGNFPGRFSGRQFSNSRSEMNVSTLELGDSALYLCASSLSGQANTEAFFGQGTRLTVV.

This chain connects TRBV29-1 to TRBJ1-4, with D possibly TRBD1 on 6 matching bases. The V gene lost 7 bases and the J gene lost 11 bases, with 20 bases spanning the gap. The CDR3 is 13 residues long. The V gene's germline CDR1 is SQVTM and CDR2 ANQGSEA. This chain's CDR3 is CSATAGERGKLFF. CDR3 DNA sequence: TGCAGCGCTACCGCGGGGGAGAGGGGGAAACTGTTTTTT.

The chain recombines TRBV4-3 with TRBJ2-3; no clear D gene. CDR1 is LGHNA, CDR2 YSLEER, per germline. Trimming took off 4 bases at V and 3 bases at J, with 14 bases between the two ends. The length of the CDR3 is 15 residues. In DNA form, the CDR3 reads TGCGCCAGCAGCCCTGGGCGGCGAGCTACAGATACGCAGTATTTT. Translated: CASSPGRRATDTQYF.

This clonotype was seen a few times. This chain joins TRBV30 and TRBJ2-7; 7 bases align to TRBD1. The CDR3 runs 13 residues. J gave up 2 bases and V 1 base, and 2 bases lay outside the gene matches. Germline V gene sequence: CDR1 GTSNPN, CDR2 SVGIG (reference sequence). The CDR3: CAWSGDSTYEQYF. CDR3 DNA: TGTGCCTGGAGTGGGGACAGCACCTACGAGCAGTACTTC.

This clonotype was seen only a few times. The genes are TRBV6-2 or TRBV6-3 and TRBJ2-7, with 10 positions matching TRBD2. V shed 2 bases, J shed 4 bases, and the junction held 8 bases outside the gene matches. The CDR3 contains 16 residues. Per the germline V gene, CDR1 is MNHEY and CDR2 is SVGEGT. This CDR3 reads CASSYPRAGGRYEQYF. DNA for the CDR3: TGTGCCAGCAGTTACCCTCGAGCGGGGGGGCGGTACGAGCAGTACTTC.

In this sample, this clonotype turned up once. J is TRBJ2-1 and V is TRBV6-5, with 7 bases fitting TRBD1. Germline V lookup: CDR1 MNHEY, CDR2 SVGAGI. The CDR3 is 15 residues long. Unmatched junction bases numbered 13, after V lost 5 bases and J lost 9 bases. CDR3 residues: CASSRTGAQGSEQFF. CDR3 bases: TGTGCCAGCAGTCGGACAGGAGCCCAGGGGAGTGAGCAGTTCTTC.

CDR3 region: CASSLGTSGGPHEQFF. The CDR3 DNA is TGTGCCAGCAGTTTGGGGACTAGCGGGGGACCCCATGAGCAGTTCTTC. The chain joins TRBV12-3 or TRBV12-4 to TRBJ2-1; 14 nucleotides line up with TRBD2. The CDR3 is 16 amino acids. Unmatched junction bases numbered 6, after V lost 3 bases and J lost 8 bases.

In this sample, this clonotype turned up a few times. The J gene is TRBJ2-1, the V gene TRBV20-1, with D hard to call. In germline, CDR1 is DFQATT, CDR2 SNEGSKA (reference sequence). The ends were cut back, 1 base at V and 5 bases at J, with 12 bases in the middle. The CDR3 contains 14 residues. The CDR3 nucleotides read TGCAGTGCTAGAGTATCAAAGAATGACAATGAGCAGTTCTTC. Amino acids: CSARVSKNDNEQFF.

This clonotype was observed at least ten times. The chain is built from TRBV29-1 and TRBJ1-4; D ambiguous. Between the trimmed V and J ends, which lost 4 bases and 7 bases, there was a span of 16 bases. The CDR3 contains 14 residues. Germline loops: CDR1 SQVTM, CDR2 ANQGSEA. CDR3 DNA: TGCAGCGTTGTCGGTTTGCGCCTATGTGAAAAACTGTTTTTT. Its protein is CSVVGLRLCEKLFF.

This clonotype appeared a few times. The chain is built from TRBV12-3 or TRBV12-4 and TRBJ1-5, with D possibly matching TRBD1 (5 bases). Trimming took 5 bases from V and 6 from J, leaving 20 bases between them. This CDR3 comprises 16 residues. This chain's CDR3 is CASSERGRFHSQPQHF. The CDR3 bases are TGTGCCAGCAGTGAACGGGGCAGGTTTCACAGTCAGCCCCAGCATTTT.

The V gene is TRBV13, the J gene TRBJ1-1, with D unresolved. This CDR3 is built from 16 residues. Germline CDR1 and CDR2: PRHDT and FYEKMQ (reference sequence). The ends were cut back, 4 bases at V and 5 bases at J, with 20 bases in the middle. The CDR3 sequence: CASSSRAFGSWTEAFF. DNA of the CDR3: TGTGCCAGCAGCTCCCGGGCTTTTGGGTCGTGGACTGAAGCTTTCTTT.